Detailed here is one T cell receptor beta chain. Its antigen is currently unknown. Pools of viral peptides were used by the ViraFEST assay to expand antigen-specific CD4+ T cells ahead of sequencing. Culturing for 10 days preceded CD4+ T cell isolation. Prior SARS-CoV-2 infection was absent in the vaccine recipients, as shown by negative nucleocapsid antibodies. The data stem from a study of vaccination effects on CD4 cells after COVID-19. Study overall: Each participant received a vaccine that was either BNT162b2 or mRNA-1273, given as two doses. Study-wide results and caveats: Clones induced by infection and by vaccine showed marked clonal contraction late after vaccination. Relatively few convalescent patients took part in the study, which had no early post-infection timepoints.

Repertoires were generated with immunoSEQ multiplex PCR, while TCRdb's copy carries only in-frame clones and drops some. The table records tens of thousands of clones, roughly 76% of them present only once. This receptor was identified in a human donor who received a COVID-19 vaccine. The sample in question was CD4+ T cells from PBMCs cultured with SARS-CoV-2 spike peptides, obtained before COVID-19 vaccination.

This CDR3 is CASSGNSYEQYF. For the CDR3, the DNA is TGTGCCAGCAGTGGGAACTCCTACGAGCAGTACTTC. The chain joins TRBV25-1 to TRBJ2-7; D remains ambiguous. The CDR3 length is 12 residues. Germline CDR1 reads MGHDK; CDR2 reads SYGVNS. Trimming took 4 bases from V and 0 from J, leaving 4 bases between them.